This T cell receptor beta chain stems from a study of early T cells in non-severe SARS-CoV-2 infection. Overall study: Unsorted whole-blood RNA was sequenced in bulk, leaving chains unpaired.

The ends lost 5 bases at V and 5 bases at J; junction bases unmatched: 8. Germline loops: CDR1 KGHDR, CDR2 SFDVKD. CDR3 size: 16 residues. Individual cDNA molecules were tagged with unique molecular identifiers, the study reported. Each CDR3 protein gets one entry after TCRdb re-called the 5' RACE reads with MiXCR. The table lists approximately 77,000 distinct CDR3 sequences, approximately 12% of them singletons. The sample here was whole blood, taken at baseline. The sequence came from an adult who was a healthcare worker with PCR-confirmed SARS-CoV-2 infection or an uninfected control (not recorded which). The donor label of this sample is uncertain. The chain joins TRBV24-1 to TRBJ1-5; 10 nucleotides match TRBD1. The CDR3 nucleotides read TGTGCCACCAGTGGTCACTCGACAGGGGGCGATCAGCCCCAGCATTTT. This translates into CATSGHSTGGDQPQHF.